This T cell receptor (beta chain) was captured by sequencing in a study of blood T cells in healthy people across ages. As concerns this clonotype: One end of the junction varies from germline; a read error may be responsible.

A sample-barcoded 5' primer and a J-beta primer mix were used in a second PCR of about 6 to 12 cycles. Each cDNA molecule, via a template-switch adaptor with 12 random nucleotides, was tagged. Via MiXCR, TCRdb re-called the 5' RACE reads, giving one row per CDR3 protein. The table shows about 1.5 million distinct CDR3 sequences, with approximately 43% occurring only once. CDR1 and CDR2 (germline): SNHLY, FYNNEI. The CDR3 runs to 15 residues. The chain employs TRBV2 and TRBJ2-1; tentatively, D is TRBD2 (6 bases). Sequencing used blood. This receptor was identified in a woman aged 18-30 years in good health. The chain's CDR3 is CASSARDFEYNGQFF. CDR3 DNA: TGTGCCAGCAGTGCCCGGGACTTCGAATACAATGGGCAGTTCTTC.